This TCR beta chain was sequenced in a study of CD8+CD57+ T cells in acquired aplastic anemia. The overall study: Each DNA sample taken from sorted CD4+ and CD8+ cells came to about 3.2 ug on average. Healthy donor CD4+ samples were sequenced to a depth that averaged about 11 million reads. Study findings and constraints: Some 31 CD8+ CDR3 sequences were shared between patients and controls. Researchers reported that CD8+ Simpson's diversity was not significantly different in patients versus controls.

CDR3 length: 13 amino acids. Germline CDR1 and CDR2: SQVTM and ANQGSEA. With 4 bases removed from V and 3 bases from J, the gap between germline ends came to 10 bases. TCR beta VDJ combinations and CDR3 sequences were profiled from genomic DNA. A single record per CDR3 protein comes from TCRdb applying MiXCR to the reads. The sample lists about 180,000 distinct CDR3 sequences, approximately 45% occurring once. This clonotype has just one count. Its antigen is not identified. The sample consisted of sorted CD4+, CD8+, or CD8+CD57+ T cells (not recorded which) from PBMCs. This chain joins TRBV29-1 and TRBJ2-1, with a weak D call TRBD1 (6 bases). This clonotype originated in a human donor in good health. The CDR3: CSVVSDSYNEQFF. DNA for the CDR3: TGCAGCGTTGTGTCGGACAGCTACAATGAGCAGTTCTTC.